The clone carrying this T cell receptor beta chain was detected a few times. This sample was included in a study of cytomegalovirus exposure and HLA in healthy donors. 13 Jbeta primers and 60 Vbeta primers were used for the PCR. Clones were read by immunoSEQ multiplex PCR, and TCRdb kept only the in-frame ones, dropping some. The sample shows fewer than 100,000 clones, 7.6% of them seen only once. CDR3 length equals 17 residues. With V trimmed by 6 bases and J by 3 bases, 10 bases remained unmatched. Germline-derived CDR1 and CDR2 are KGHSH and LQKENI. The receptor comes from a man over 45 in good health and CMV-seronegative. Sample: PBMCs. The chain couples TRBV18 to TRBJ2-6; TRBD2 agrees at 8 bases. The CDR3 loop is CASSNAAGGDGANVLTF. The CDR3 nucleotides read TGTGCCAGCTCCAACGCGGCGGGAGGCGATGGGGCCAACGTCCTGACTTTC.